These 29 T cell receptor beta chains were sequenced from one sample in a study of blood T cell repertoires in COVID-19. Some clones are missing from TCRdb's copy, which holds only in-frame ones; the method was immunoSEQ multiplex PCR. The sample has over 200,000 clones, roughly 76% seen once. The sample was peripheral blood. The origin of the receptors is a human donor in a cohort sampled during active COVID-19.

The chain couples TRBV3-1 (or the pseudogene TRBV3-2) to TRBJ2-7; 10 bases fit TRBD2. This CDR3 comprises 16 residues. J was trimmed by 2 bases and V by 0 bases; bases with no gene match: 4. CDR1 LGHDT and CDR2 YNNKEL come from the germline V gene (reference sequence). The CDR3 loop is CASSQDPLAGAYEQYF. The CDR3 nucleotides are TGTGCCAGCAGCCAAGATCCCCTAGCGGGGGCCTACGAGCAGTACTTC.

The chain uses TRBV4-1 and TRBJ1-2; no reliable D call. CDR3 length equals 12 residues. Germline-derived CDR1 and CDR2 are MGHRA and YSYEKL. The ends were cut back, 1 base at V and 8 bases at J, with 8 bases in the middle. CDR3 DNA sequence: TGCGCCAGCAGCCAAGGCGTCGGGGGCTACACCTTC. Encoded protein: CASSQGVGGYTF.

The V and J genes are TRBV3-1 (or the pseudogene TRBV3-2) and TRBJ1-1; D remains ambiguous. The CDR3 has 12 amino acids. Germline V lookup: CDR1 LGHDT, CDR2 YNNKEL (reference sequence). V was pared by 0 bases and J by 8 bases, with 7 bases between. In DNA, the CDR3 is TGTGCCAGCAGCCAAGACCAGATAGAAGCTTTCTTT. Its protein is CASSQDQIEAFF.

The chain recombines TRBV30 with TRBJ1-3; perhaps TRBD1 as D (5 bases). Per germline, CDR1 GTSNPN and CDR2 SVGIG (reference sequence). The CDR3 totals 13 residues. Trimming removed 5 bases from V and 8 bases from J, with 16 bases in between. CDR3 nucleotide sequence: TGTGCCTGGCGCCATATAGGGGTGGACACCATATATTTT. Amino acids: CAWRHIGVDTIYF.

V gene TRBV6-5 combines with J gene TRBJ1-1, with 8 positions matching TRBD1. Germline V gives CDR1 MNHEY, CDR2 SVGAGI. The CDR3 totals 14 residues. The V gene end was trimmed by 2 bases and the J gene end by 7 bases; junction bases not matched to a gene: 6. The CDR3 region has the DNA TGTGCCAGCAGTTACGGGCAGGGGGCGTATGAAGCTTTCTTT. Translation gives CASSYGQGAYEAFF.

The J gene is TRBJ1-1, the V gene TRBV19; D is unclear. The V end was cut by 7 bases, the J end by 4 bases, with 19 bases between. This CDR3 has 15 amino acids. Germline CDR1 reads LNHDA; CDR2 reads SQIVND (reference sequence). The DNA of the CDR3 is TGTGCCAGTATTCCCGGCCGCGGGCTAGGCACTGAAGCTTTCTTT. This translates into CASIPGRGLGTEAFF.

V is TRBV29-1 and J is TRBJ2-7, with TRBD2 identical over 11 bases. The CDR3 covers 12 residues. Germline CDR1 and CDR2: SQVTM and ANQGSEA. V shed 8 bases, J shed 4 bases, and the junction held 4 bases outside the gene matches. As DNA, the CDR3 is TGCAGCAGCCGGACTAGCGGGTACGAGCAGTACTTC. It translates to CSSRTSGYEQYF.

This clone appeared a few times. This chain links TRBV14 with TRBJ1-5, with TRBD1 matching 7 bases. Germline V gene sequence: CDR1 SGHDN, CDR2 FVKESK. The length of the CDR3 is 16 residues. V gave up 5 bases and J gave up 3 bases; unmatched junction bases: 10. The CDR3, as DNA: TGTGCCAGCAGCTTACCAGGGGGAAGGGACAATCAGCCCCAGCATTTT. Protein product: CASSLPGGRDNQPQHF. Based on the CDR3 plus reference TRBV14 and TRBJ1-5, the full variable domain is EAGVTQFPSHSVIEKGQTVTLRCDPISGHDNLYWYRRVMGKEIKFLLHFVKESKQDESGMPNNRFLAERTGGTYSTLKVQPAELEDSGVYFCASSLPGGRDNQPQHFGDGTRLSIL.

This sequence joins TRBV5-1 and TRBJ2-3, with D uncertain. This CDR3 is built from 13 residues. Germline V gene lookup returns CDR1 SGHRS and CDR2 YFSETQ. The V end lost 2 bases, the J end lost 1 base, and 5 bases lay between the germline ends. CDR3 DNA sequence: TGCGCCAGCAGCTTACCGGGCACAGATACGCAGTATTTT. Translating gives CASSLPGTDTQYF.

This clone came up a few times. This sample includes further DNA sequences coding for the same CDR3. This chain uses TRBV27 with TRBJ2-7; 8 bases are shared with TRBD2. This CDR3 region has 14 residues. Unmatched junction bases numbered 2, after V lost 2 bases and J lost 2 bases. The germline V gene encodes CDR1 MNHEY and CDR2 SMNVEV (reference sequence). CDR3 protein: CASSLAGGTYEQYF. DNA of the CDR3: TGTGCCAGCAGTTTAGCGGGAGGAACCTACGAGCAGTACTTC.

The chain employs TRBV19 and TRBJ1-2; D not resolved. Trimming shortened V by 3 bases and J by 6 bases, and 20 bases separated the two germline ends. This CDR3 contains 16 residues. Germline lookup yields CDR1 LNHDA and CDR2 SQIVND (reference sequence). The CDR3 is CASSIEYPFGVNGYTF. DNA for the CDR3: TGTGCCAGTAGTATTGAGTACCCATTCGGAGTAAATGGCTACACCTTC.

The CDR3 DNA reads as TGTGCCAGCAGTTACGGCGGCCGCTACGAGCAGTACTTC. This encodes CASSYGGRYEQYF. The rearrangement joins TRBV6-6 to TRBJ2-7; D is unclear. Germline CDR1 reads MNHNY; CDR2 reads SVGAGI (reference sequence). Trimming removed 2 bases at V and 3 bases at J, with 8 bases between. The CDR3 is made up of 13 amino acids.

The V and J genes are TRBV2 and TRBJ2-2; weak D call: TRBD2 (5 bases). V lost 2 bases, J lost 0 bases, and 7 bases lay in between. The CDR3 spans 15 residues. Germline lookup yields CDR1 SNHLY and CDR2 FYNNEI. In nucleotides, the CDR3 is TGTGCCAGCAGTGAACCGGGATCGAACACCGGGGAGCTGTTTTTT. It is translated as CASSEPGSNTGELFF.

This chain joins TRBV28 and TRBJ1-2; D gene uncertain. V was trimmed by 3 bases and J by 3 bases, leaving 14 bases between them. This CDR3 spans 15 amino acids. Germline V lookup: CDR1 MDHEN, CDR2 SYDVKM. The DNA for the CDR3 is TGTGCCAGCAGTTTCATGAGGGAGGTTGACTATGGCTACACCTTC. Encoded protein: CASSFMREVDYGYTF.

The V and J genes are TRBV5-5 and TRBJ1-4; 9 positions match TRBD1. This CDR3 has 16 amino acids. Germline lookup yields CDR1 SGHKS and CDR2 YYEKEE (reference sequence). V was clipped by 1 base and J by 6 bases; unmatched bases: 7. CDR3 region: CASSLRGGQGYEKLFF. CDR3 DNA: TGTGCCAGCAGCTTGCGGGGAGGACAGGGGTATGAAAAACTGTTTTTT.

The CDR3, as DNA: TGCAGCGTTGACGGCGGGAGCTCCACAGATACGCAGTATTTT. This gives the protein CSVDGGSSTDTQYF. This chain links TRBV29-1 with TRBJ2-3; 7 bases align to TRBD2. Losses at the gene ends were 3 bases for V and 2 bases for J; bases not matched to a gene: 5. CDR3 length: 14 amino acids. Germline CDR1 is SQVTM and CDR2 is ANQGSEA.

The V and J genes are TRBV27 and TRBJ1-6, with 11 bases fitting TRBD1. The germline V gene has CDR1 MNHEY and CDR2 SMNVEV (reference sequence). The J segment lost 10 bases and the V segment lost 6 bases, leaving 5 bases of the junction unmatched. The CDR3 is 14 residues long. The CDR3 nucleotides are TGTGCCAGCAGAATGGGACAGGGGGACTCACCCCTCCACTTT. Translated, it gives CASRMGQGDSPLHF.

The V call is TRBV3-1 (or the pseudogene TRBV3-2), the J call TRBJ2-7; 11 positions match TRBD2. From germline, CDR1 is LGHDT and CDR2 YNNKEL (reference sequence). The CDR3 is 17 amino acids. Losses at the gene ends were 0 bases for V and 5 bases for J; bases not matched to a gene: 9. The CDR3 DNA follows: TGTGCCAGCAGCCAAGAAGCGGCTAGCGGGAGGTTCAACGAGCAGTACTTC. Translation gives CASSQEAASGRFNEQYF.

This chain joins TRBV24-1 and TRBJ2-1, with 7 bases fitting TRBD2. J lost 3 bases, V lost 6 bases, and 7 bases had no gene match. Germline CDR1 is KGHDR and CDR2 is SFDVKD. The CDR3 spans 15 residues. The CDR3 coding sequence is TGTGCCACCAGTCCCCCGGGAGGAGTCTACAATGAGCAGTTCTTC. This sequence encodes CATSPPGGVYNEQFF.

The sample holds a few counts of this clone. The chain couples TRBV13 to TRBJ2-7; 7 bases are shared with TRBD1. Trimming removed 5 bases from V and 4 bases from J; junction bases left unmatched: 8. CDR1 is PRHDT and CDR2 is FYEKMQ in the germline V gene (reference sequence). This CDR3 has 14 amino acids. This CDR3 reads CASSHRGVVYEQYF. The CDR3 DNA follows: TGTGCCAGCAGCCACAGGGGAGTAGTATACGAGCAGTACTTC.

This chain links TRBV5-6 with TRBJ1-1, with D hard to call. V was shortened by 0 bases and J by 7 bases, with 10 bases between the two germline ends. This CDR3 comprises 13 residues. Germline CDR1 is SGHDT and CDR2 is YYEEEE. The CDR3, as DNA: TGTGCCAGCAGCTTGGCTGGGCAGATTGAAGCTTTCTTT. Encoded protein: CASSLAGQIEAFF.

This rearrangement joins TRBV6-2 or TRBV6-3 to TRBJ1-3; tentatively, D is TRBD1 (5 bases). Germline V gene sequence: CDR1 MNHEY, CDR2 SVGEGT. V lost 2 bases, J lost 0 bases, and 8 bases lay in between. The CDR3 has 15 residues. The CDR3 loop is CASSYHRSSGNTIYF. Written as DNA, the CDR3 is TGTGCCAGCAGTTACCACAGGAGCTCTGGAAACACCATATATTTT.

The chain recombines TRBV18 with TRBJ2-1; 15 bases line up with TRBD2. The CDR3 is 17 residues long. Trimming cost V 3 bases and J 6 bases; bases outside gene matches: 6. Germline CDR1 and CDR2: KGHSH and LQKENI. For the CDR3, the DNA is TGTGCCAGCTCACCGGGGACTAGCGGGAGGATTATCAATGAGCAGTTCTTC. This codes for CASSPGTSGRIINEQFF.

The genes are TRBV4-1 and TRBJ2-5; the D gene is possibly TRBD1 (6 bases). V was clipped by 4 bases and J by 4 bases, with 10 bases between them. Germline V gene data show CDR1 as MGHRA and CDR2 as YSYEKL. The length of the CDR3 is 13 residues. The CDR3 sequence: CASSPGHLETQYF. CDR3 coding DNA: TGCGCCAGCAGCCCGGGACACCTAGAGACCCAGTACTTC.

This chain joins TRBV7-2 and TRBJ2-2, with TRBD2 identical over 10 bases. Unmatched junction bases numbered 17, after V lost 6 bases and J lost 4 bases. Germline V gene sequence: CDR1 SGHTA, CDR2 FQGNSA. The CDR3 consists of 19 residues. CDR3 protein: CASSFYGPSGSSSTGELFF. The CDR3 DNA reads as TGTGCCAGCAGTTTTTATGGGCCTAGCGGGAGTAGTAGCACCGGGGAGCTGTTTTTT. The variable domain in full, completed from reference TRBV7-2 and TRBJ2-2, reads GAGVSQSPSNKVTEKGKDVELRCDPISGHTALYWYRQSLGQGLEFLIYFQGNSAPDKSGLPSDRFSAERTGGSVSTLTIQRTQQEDSAVYLCASSFYGPSGSSSTGELFFGEGSRLTVL.

The V call is TRBV6-2 or TRBV6-3, the J call TRBJ2-1; 8 bases map to TRBD2. The germline gives CDR1 MNHEY, CDR2 SVGEGT. The CDR3 totals 15 residues. V lost 6 bases and J lost 8; bases outside the gene matches: 12. Written as DNA, the CDR3 is TGTGCCAGCAGCAATCCGGGACTAGTATTCCATGAGCAGTTCTTC. It translates to CASSNPGLVFHEQFF.

The rearrangement links TRBV19 to TRBJ1-1; TRBD1 matches 8 bases. CDR3 length: 13 residues. Trimming at V came to 3 bases and at J to 10 bases, leaving 7 bases not matched to a gene. Germline CDR1 reads LNHDA; CDR2 reads SQIVND (reference sequence). This CDR3 reads CASSIGQGGGAFF. Written as DNA, the CDR3 is TGTGCCAGTAGTATTGGACAGGGCGGGGGAGCTTTCTTT.

This clone was recorded only once. V usage is TRBV30 and J usage is TRBJ1-1; perhaps TRBD1 as D (6 bases). Trimming stripped 3 bases from V and 1 base from J, with 15 bases between. Germline V gives CDR1 GTSNPN, CDR2 SVGIG (reference sequence). The CDR3 length is 15 residues. This chain's CDR3 is CAWSLPDSGNTEAFF. The CDR3 nucleotides read TGTGCCTGGAGCCTACCGGACAGTGGGAACACTGAAGCTTTCTTT.

The rearrangement links TRBV13 to TRBJ2-7; 14 bases match TRBD2. CDR3 length: 16 amino acids. With V trimmed by 4 bases and J by 9 bases, 11 bases remained unmatched. Germline CDR1 reads PRHDT; CDR2 reads FYEKMQ (reference sequence). CDR3 in DNA: TGTGCCAGCAGCTGGGGGACTAGCGGGAGTATTGGGCGGCAGTACTTC. Translated: CASSWGTSGSIGRQYF.